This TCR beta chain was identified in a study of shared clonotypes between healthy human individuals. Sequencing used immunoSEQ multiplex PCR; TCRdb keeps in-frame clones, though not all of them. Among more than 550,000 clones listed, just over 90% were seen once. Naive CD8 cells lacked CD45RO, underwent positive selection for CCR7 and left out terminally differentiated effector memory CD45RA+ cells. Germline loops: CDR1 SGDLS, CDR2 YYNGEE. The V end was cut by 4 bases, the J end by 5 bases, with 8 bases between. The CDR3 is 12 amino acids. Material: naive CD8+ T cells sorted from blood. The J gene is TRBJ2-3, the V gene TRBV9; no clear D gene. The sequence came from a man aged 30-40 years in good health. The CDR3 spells CASSTPGDTQYF. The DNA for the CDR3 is TGTGCCAGCAGCACCCCGGGAGATACGCAGTATTTT.